The clone carrying this T cell receptor (beta chain) was seen a handful of times. Its specificity is unknown. TCRdb reprocessed the 5' RACE reads via MiXCR and lists one record per CDR3 protein. The sample has tens of thousands of distinct CDR3 sequences, just under 30% seen once. The study's findings and limits: Tumor Tregs overlapped most with tumor, then blood, naive CD4+ cells. The TCR gene usage of tumor memory CD4+ T cells clustered together with blood and lymph node memory CD4+ cells and with lymph node naive CD4+ cells.

This TCR derives from a female donor with breast cancer. Material for sequencing was memory CD4+ T cells sorted from a lymph node. Described subset: memory CD4+ T cells, CD4+CD45RO+CD25-.

The CDR3 DNA reads TGTGCCAGCAGTCCTCGGCCTAATTCACCCCTCCACTTT. Amino acid sequence: CASSPRPNSPLHF. This chain joins TRBV27 and TRBJ1-6; D ambiguous. This CDR3 spans 13 amino acids. Germline V gene lookup returns CDR1 MNHEY and CDR2 SMNVEV (reference sequence). V shed 5 bases and J shed 6 bases, with 8 bases lying between them.